One sample yielded the 7 T cell receptor beta chains listed below, sequenced in a study of T cells in Graves' hyperthyroidism and ophthalmopathy. Amplification yielded TCR beta CDR3 regions, with RNA transcripts as the source. The study used the HTBI primer set for a first-round RT-PCR of the TCR CDR3. TCRdb called the multiplex PCR reads again in MiXCR, with one record for every CDR3 protein. Among about 200,000 distinct CDR3 sequences listed, 17% were seen once. Sequenced sample: blood. The receptors shown here come from a woman aged 50 to 60 with Graves' hyperthyroidism.

This clonotype has a handful of counts. V gene TRBV27 combines with J gene TRBJ2-1, with TRBD2 identical over 7 bases. Per germline, CDR1 MNHEY and CDR2 SMNVEV (reference sequence). CDR3 length: 16 amino acids. The trim removed 5 bases at V and 9 bases at J, leaving 16 bases unmatched. DNA for the CDR3: TGTGCCAGCAGTCACCACGGTGCGGGAGTAGTTATTGAGCAGTTCTTC. It codes for CASSHHGAGVVIEQFF.

This clonotype has only a few counts. V usage is TRBV7-9 and J usage is TRBJ2-1; no clear D. CDR3 length: 16 residues. Germline V gives CDR1 SEHNR, CDR2 FQNEAQ (reference sequence). The V end was cut by 6 bases, the J end by 0 bases, with 15 bases between. CDR3 in amino acids: CASRRGWASSYNEQFF. DNA of the CDR3: TGTGCCAGCAGGAGAGGATGGGCCAGCTCCTACAATGAGCAGTTCTTC. Full variable domain (remainder filled in from reference TRBV7-9 and TRBJ2-1): DTGVSQNPRHKITKRGQNVTFRCDPISEHNRLYWYRQTLGQGPEFLTYFQNEAQLEKSRLLSDRFSAERPKGSFSTLEIQRTEQGDSAMYLCASRRGWASSYNEQFFGPGTRLTVL.

In its sample, this clonotype was seen many times. The chain uses TRBV29-1 and TRBJ2-1, with 7 bases lining up with TRBD1. V was clipped by 2 bases and J by 7 bases; unmatched bases: 2. CDR3 size: 12 residues. The germline CDR1 and CDR2 sequences are SQVTM and ANQGSEA. CDR3: CSVELQGNEQFF. In DNA form, the CDR3 reads TGCAGCGTTGAACTACAGGGGAATGAGCAGTTCTTC.

The chain employs TRBV4-2 and TRBJ2-5; perhaps TRBD2 as D (6 bases). V lost 4 bases, J lost 1 base, and 13 bases lay in between. From germline, CDR1 is LGHNA and CDR2 YNFKEQ. This CDR3 region has 15 residues. CDR3 sequence: CASSREVGVQETQYF. For the CDR3, the DNA is TGTGCCAGCAGCCGGGAGGTCGGGGTCCAAGAGACCCAGTACTTC.

The chain joins TRBV2 to TRBJ2-7; 13 positions match TRBD2. V lost 4 bases, J lost 2 bases, and 11 bases stayed unmatched. CDR3 length: 18 amino acids. Germline V gene sequence: CDR1 SNHLY, CDR2 FYNNEI. CDR3 in DNA: TGTGCCAGCAGTGGGGGGACGACTAGCGGGAGGTGGACCTACGAGCAGTACTTC. This codes for CASSGGTTSGRWTYEQYF.

The chain recombines TRBV7-2 with TRBJ2-7; 9 nucleotides line up with TRBD2. This CDR3 has 16 residues. Per the germline V gene, CDR1 is SGHTA and CDR2 is FQGNSA. V was clipped by 1 base and J by 3 bases; unmatched bases: 7. The DNA of the CDR3 is TGTGCCAGCAGCTTAGATAGGACTAGCGCTATCTACGAGCAGTACTTC. Translated: CASSLDRTSAIYEQYF.

The table lists this clonotype with a few counts. V gene TRBV4-1 combines with J gene TRBJ2-7; TRBD2 aligns across 11 bases. Germline V gene sequence: CDR1 MGHRA, CDR2 YSYEKL. V shed 1 base, J shed 5 bases, and the junction held 7 bases outside the gene matches. The CDR3 runs to 16 residues. Written as DNA, the CDR3 is TGCGCCAGCAGCCAAGGGCCGGGACTAGCGGATGACGAGCAGTACTTC. This encodes CASSQGPGLADDEQYF.